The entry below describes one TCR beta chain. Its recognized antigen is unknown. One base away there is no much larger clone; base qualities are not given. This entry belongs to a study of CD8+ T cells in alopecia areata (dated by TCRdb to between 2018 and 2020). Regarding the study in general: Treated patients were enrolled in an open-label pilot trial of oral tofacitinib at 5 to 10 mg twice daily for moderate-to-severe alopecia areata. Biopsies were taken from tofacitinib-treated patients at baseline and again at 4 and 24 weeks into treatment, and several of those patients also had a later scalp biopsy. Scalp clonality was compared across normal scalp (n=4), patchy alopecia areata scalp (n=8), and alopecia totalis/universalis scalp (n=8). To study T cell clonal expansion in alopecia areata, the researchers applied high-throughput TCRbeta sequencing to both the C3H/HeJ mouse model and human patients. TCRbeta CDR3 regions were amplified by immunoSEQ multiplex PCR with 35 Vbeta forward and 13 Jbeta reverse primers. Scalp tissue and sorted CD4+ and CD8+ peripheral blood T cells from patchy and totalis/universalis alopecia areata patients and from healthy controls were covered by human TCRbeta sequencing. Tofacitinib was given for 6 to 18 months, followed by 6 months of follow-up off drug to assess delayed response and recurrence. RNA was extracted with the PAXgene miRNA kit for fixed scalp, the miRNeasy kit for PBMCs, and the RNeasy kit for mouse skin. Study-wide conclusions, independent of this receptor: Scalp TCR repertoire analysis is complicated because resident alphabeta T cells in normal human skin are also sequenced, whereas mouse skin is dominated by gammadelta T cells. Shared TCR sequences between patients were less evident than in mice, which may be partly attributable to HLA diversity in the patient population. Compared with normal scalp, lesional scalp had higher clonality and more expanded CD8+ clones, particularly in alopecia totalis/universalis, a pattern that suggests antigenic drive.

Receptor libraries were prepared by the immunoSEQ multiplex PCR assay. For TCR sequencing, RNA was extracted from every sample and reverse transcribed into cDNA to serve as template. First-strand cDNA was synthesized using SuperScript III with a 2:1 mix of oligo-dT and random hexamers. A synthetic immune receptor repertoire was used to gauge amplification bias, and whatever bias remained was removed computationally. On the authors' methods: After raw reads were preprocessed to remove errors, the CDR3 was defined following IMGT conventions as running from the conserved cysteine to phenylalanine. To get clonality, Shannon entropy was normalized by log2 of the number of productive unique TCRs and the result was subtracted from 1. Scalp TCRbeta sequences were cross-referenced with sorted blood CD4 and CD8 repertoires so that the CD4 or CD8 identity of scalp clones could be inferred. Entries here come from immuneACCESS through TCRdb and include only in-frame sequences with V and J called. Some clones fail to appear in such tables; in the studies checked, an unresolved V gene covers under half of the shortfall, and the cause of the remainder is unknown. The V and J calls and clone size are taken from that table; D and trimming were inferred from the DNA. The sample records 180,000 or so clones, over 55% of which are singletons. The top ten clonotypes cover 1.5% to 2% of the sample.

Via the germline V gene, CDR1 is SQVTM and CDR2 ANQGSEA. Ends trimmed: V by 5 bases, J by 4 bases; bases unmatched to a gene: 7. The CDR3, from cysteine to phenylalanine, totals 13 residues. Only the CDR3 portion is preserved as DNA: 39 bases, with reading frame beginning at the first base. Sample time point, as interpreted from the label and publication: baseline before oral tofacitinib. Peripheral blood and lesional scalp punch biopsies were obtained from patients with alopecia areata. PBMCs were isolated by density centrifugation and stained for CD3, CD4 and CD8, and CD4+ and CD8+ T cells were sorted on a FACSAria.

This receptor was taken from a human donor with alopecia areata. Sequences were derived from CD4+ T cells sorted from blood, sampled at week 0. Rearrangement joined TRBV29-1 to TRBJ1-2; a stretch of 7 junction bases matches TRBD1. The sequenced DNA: TGCAGCGTTCCGTCCCCAGGGGGCTATGGCTACACCTTC. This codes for CSVPSPGGYGYTF.